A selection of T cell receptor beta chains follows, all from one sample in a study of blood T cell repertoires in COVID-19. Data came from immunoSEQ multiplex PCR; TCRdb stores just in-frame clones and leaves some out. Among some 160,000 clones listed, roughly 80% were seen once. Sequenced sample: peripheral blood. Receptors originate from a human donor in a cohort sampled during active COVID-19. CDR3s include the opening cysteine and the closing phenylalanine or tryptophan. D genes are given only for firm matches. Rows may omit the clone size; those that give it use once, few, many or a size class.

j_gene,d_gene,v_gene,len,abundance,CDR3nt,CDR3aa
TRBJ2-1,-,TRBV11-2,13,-,TGTGCCAGCAGCTTCCAGGAGGTGGGTGAGCAGTTCTTC,CASSFQEVGEQFF
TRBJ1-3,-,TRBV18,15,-,TGTGCCAGCTCACCACGGGGGCTTTCTGGAAACACCATATATTTT,CASSPRGLSGNTIYF
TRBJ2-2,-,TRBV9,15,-,TGTGCCAGCAGCGCCCGGGTAAACTGGGCCGGGGAGCTGTTTTTT,CASSARVNWAGELFF
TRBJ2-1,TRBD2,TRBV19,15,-,TGTGCCAGTAGTATTACGGGAGGGGCCCTCAATGAGCAGTTCTTC,CASSITGGALNEQFF
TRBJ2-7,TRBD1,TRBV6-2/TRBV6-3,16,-,TGTGCCAGCAGTGGAAAGACAGGGGTCTCCTTCTACGAGCAGTACTTC,CASSGKTGVSFYEQYF
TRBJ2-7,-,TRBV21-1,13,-,TGTGCCAGCAGCAGACAGGGGCGTTCCGAGCAGTACTTC,CASSRQGRSEQYF
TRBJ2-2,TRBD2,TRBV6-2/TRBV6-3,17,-,TGTGCCAGCAGTTATCGCGGACTAGCGGGCGGGACCGGGGAGCTGTTTTTT,CASSYRGLAGGTGELFF
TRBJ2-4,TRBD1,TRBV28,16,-,TGTGCCAGCAGTTCCTCGGACAGGGGAGCCAAAAACATTCAGTACTTC,CASSSSDRGAKNIQYF
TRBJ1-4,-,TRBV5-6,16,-,TGTGCCAGCAGCCTAAAACGGACAGCGATTAATGAAAAACTGTTTTTT,CASSLKRTAINEKLFF
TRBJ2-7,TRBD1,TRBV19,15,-,TGTGCCAGCTGTAATGGGGACAGGTGTCCCTACGAGCAGTACTTC,CASCNGDRCPYEQYF
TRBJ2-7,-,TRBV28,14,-,TGTGCCAGCAGTCCCGGGACAACCACCTACGAGCAGTACTTC,CASSPGTTTYEQYF
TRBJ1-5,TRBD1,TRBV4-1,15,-,TGCGCCAGCAGCCAAGAGAGAACAGGGGGCCAGCCCCAGCATTTT,CASSQERTGGQPQHF
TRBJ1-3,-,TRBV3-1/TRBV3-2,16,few,TGTGCCAGCAGCCAAGGGTCCAGGCTAAGGGGAAACACCATATATTTT,CASSQGSRLRGNTIYF
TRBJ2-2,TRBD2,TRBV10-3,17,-,TGTGCCATCAGTGAGTCGTTTAGCGGGAAGAACACCGGGGAGCTGTTTTTT,CAISESFSGKNTGELFF
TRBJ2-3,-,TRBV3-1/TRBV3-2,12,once,TGTGCCAGCAGCCACCTCACAGATACGCAGTATTTT,CASSHLTDTQYF
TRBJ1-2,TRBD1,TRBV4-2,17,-,TGTGCCAGCAGCCATAACCCGACAGGGTTCGACTCCTATGGCTACACCTTC,CASSHNPTGFDSYGYTF
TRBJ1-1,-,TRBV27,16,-,TGTGCCAGCAGTTTTGGGGCCCCAGGGTCTGTCACTGAAGCTTTCTTT,CASSFGAPGSVTEAFF